The entry below gives a single TCR beta chain sequence along with its context. The target antigen is unknown. Sequenced with the Oncomine TCR Beta short-read assay was DNA taken from cultured CD4+ T cells. TCRdb re-called the PCR reads with MiXCR, one entry per CDR3 protein. The sample has about 10,000 distinct CDR3 sequences; 59% are singletons. From germline, CDR1 is SGHRS and CDR2 YFSETQ. This CDR3 is 14 amino acids long. V shed 0 bases and J shed 3 bases, with 8 bases lying between them. This sample was included in a study of vaccination and CD4 T cells after COVID-19. Study as a whole: Everyone enrolled got two doses of BNT162b2 or mRNA-1273 vaccine.

As to treatment: approximately 11-day PBMC culture with coronavirus spike peptide pools or control peptides (ViraFEST assay). The material sequenced was CD4+ T cells from blood, cultured in vitro. This chain links TRBV5-1 with TRBJ2-3; D unclear. This receptor was taken from a human donor who had recovered from COVID-19. CDR3 loop: CASSLARRTDTQYF. The CDR3 DNA reads TGCGCCAGCAGCTTGGCCCGAAGGACAGATACGCAGTATTTT.